The 27 T cell receptor beta chains given below trace back to one sample, sequenced in a study of tumor-infiltrating lymphocytes in primary liver carcinoma. A constant-region primer primed TCR beta cDNA synthesis from about 530 ng of total RNA. Researchers made the TCR beta libraries by running three nested multiplex PCR rounds with slightly modified ARM-PCR. Rounds one and two of PCR, each of roughly 10 cycles, were primed with TRBV1-TRBV30 forward primers and a C-beta reverse primer. TCRdb re-called the multiplex PCR reads with MiXCR, one entry per CDR3 protein. The repertoire includes about 84,000 distinct CDR3 sequences, more than 65% of them detected once, and just under 20% sits in the top ten. Both RNA and DNA were isolated together from around 18-30 mg of bulk tissue that had not been sorted. The sample consisted of liver tumor tissue from sampling region 1. This sample's subset: tumor region T1, superior pole. The receptors were sampled from a man aged 35 to 55 with primary liver carcinoma and hepatitis B virus infection.

To note about this clonotype: Likely a read error: the CDR3 ends without its conserved phenylalanine or tryptophan. The chain is built from TRBV27 and TRBJ2-7; tentative D call: TRBD1 (6 bases). Per germline, CDR1 MNHEY and CDR2 SMNVEV (reference sequence). The CDR3 is made up of 17 amino acids. V gave up 5 bases and J gave up 1 base, with 21 bases separating them. The CDR3 DNA reads as TGTGCCAGCAGTGGAAGAAACCTGGACAGCCCTTCCTACGAGCAGTACTTA. This encodes CASSGRNLDSPSYEQYL.

This clonotype came up many times. The J gene is TRBJ2-7, the V gene TRBV12-3 or TRBV12-4; weak D call: TRBD1 (5 bases). The CDR3 sequence is 12 residues long. Trimming removed 1 base from V and 6 bases from J, with 7 bases in between. CDR3 in amino acids: CASSLGQFEQYF. CDR3 in DNA: TGTGCCAGCAGTTTAGGACAGTTCGAGCAGTACTTC.

Worth noting for this clonotype: No conserved phenylalanine or tryptophan is present at the end of the CDR3, so a read error is the likely explanation. V gene TRBV5-6 combines with J gene TRBJ2-3; 8 nucleotides agree with TRBD2. CDR3 length: 15 amino acids. Germline CDR1 reads SGHDT; CDR2 reads YYEEEE. CDR3 coding DNA: TGTGCCATCAGCTTGGCGGGAGGACCCACAGATACGCAGTATCTT. The encoded protein is CAISLAGGPTDTQYL.

This clonotype was observed many times. The chain combines TRBV7-8 with TRBJ2-1; 11 positions match TRBD2. The V segment lost 4 bases and the J segment 2 bases; nucleotides outside the gene matches: 10. Germline V lookup: CDR1 SGHVS, CDR2 FQNEAQ. The CDR3 loop spans 18 amino acids. The CDR3 here is CASSSAITSGRTYNEQFF. Here the CDR3 DNA reads TGTGCCAGCAGCTCCGCCATAACTAGCGGGAGAACCTACAATGAGCAGTTCTTC.

This chain joins TRBV19 and TRBJ2-1, with TRBD2 identical over 7 bases. Trimming at V came to 4 bases and at J to 8 bases, leaving 8 bases not matched to a gene. Germline-derived CDR1 and CDR2 are LNHDA and SQIVND (reference sequence). The CDR3 length is 14 residues. The CDR3 DNA is TGTGCCAGTAGTAGGGGGGAGGGCCGGGATGAGCAGTTCTTC. Its translation: CASSRGEGRDEQFF.

Points on this clonotype: The junction departs from germline at one end; a sequencing error may be responsible. CDR3 residues: CAGSQRQITDTQYF. The CDR3 DNA sequence: TGTGCCGGCAGCCAGAGACAGATCACAGATACGCAGTATTTT. This chain uses TRBV11-2 with TRBJ2-3, with a possible D match to TRBD1 (5 bases). Germline V CDR1 and CDR2: SGHAT, FQNNGV. This CDR3 comprises 14 residues.

About this clonotype: This could be a read error, since a much larger clone is one nucleotide away. V is TRBV6-1 and J is TRBJ2-7; D may be TRBD1 or TRBD2 (5 bases each). From germline, CDR1 is MNHNS and CDR2 SASEGT. Between the trimmed V and J ends, which lost 8 bases and 5 bases, there was a span of 19 bases. CDR3 length: 14 amino acids. The CDR3 DNA reads as TGTGCCAGCTCCTGGGACGCCTTAGATCACGAGCAGTACTTC. Protein sequence: CASSWDALDHEQYF.

The gene calls are TRBV6-5 and TRBJ2-4, with D possibly matching TRBD1 (6 bases). Germline V gives CDR1 MNHEY, CDR2 SVGAGI. Trimming took 4 bases from V and 6 from J, leaving 16 bases between them. This CDR3 contains 15 residues. The CDR3 DNA sequence: TGTGCCAGCAGTTCTCCGGGACATGGGATAAACATTCAGTACTTC. Protein product: CASSSPGHGINIQYF.

As regards this clonotype: Because the CDR3 is missing its conserved closing phenylalanine or tryptophan, this is likely a read error. J is TRBJ1-1 and V is TRBV7-8; D may be TRBD1 (5 bases). The CDR3 length is 15 residues. Per germline, CDR1 SGHVS and CDR2 FQNEAQ. Trimming removed 5 bases from V and 4 bases from J, with 17 bases in between. The chain's CDR3 is CASSQGRGRGTEAFV. CDR3 nucleotide sequence: TGTGCCAGCAGCCAAGGGAGGGGAAGGGGCACTGAAGCTTTCGTT.

Remarks on this clonotype: A read error may account for a junction end that differs from germline. This chain joins TRBV6-1 and TRBJ2-3; D is perhaps TRBD2 (5 bases). The CDR3 runs to 14 residues. Germline V lookup: CDR1 MNHNS, CDR2 SASEGT. CDR3 residues: CTSSAGEGTDTQYF. DNA of the CDR3: TGTACCAGCAGTGCAGGCGAGGGCACAGATACACAGTATTTT.

A note on this clonotype: Since a much larger clone is just one base distant, this may be a read error. V gene TRBV28 combines with J gene TRBJ2-1; TRBD1 aligns across 9 bases. Germline assignment: CDR1 MDHEN and CDR2 SYDVKM. There are 14 residues in the CDR3. The CDR3 DNA is TGTGCCAGCGGTTGGACAGGGGAGGACAATGAGCAGCTCTTC. Translating gives CASGWTGEDNEQLF.

Notes on this clonotype: A read error may produce the germline difference seen at one junction end. This chain uses TRBV4-1 with TRBJ1-6; 12 bases align to TRBD1. The CDR3 has 16 residues. Germline CDR1 is MGHRA and CDR2 is YSYEKL. The CDR3 is CASSQGTGGRGSPPHF. The CDR3 DNA follows: TGCGCTAGCAGCCAAGGGACAGGGGGCAGGGGTTCACCCCCCCACTTT.

This clonotype was observed a handful of times. A much larger clone differs by one base, so this may be a read error. The genes are TRBV29-1 and TRBJ2-3; D is perhaps TRBD1 (7 bases). Trimming removed 1 base at V and 6 bases at J, with 14 bases between. The germline V gene encodes CDR1 SQVTM and CDR2 ANQGSEA. The CDR3 sequence is 14 residues long. CDR3 in DNA: TGCAGCGTTGAAGCTGTGGAGGGGGCCGATACGCAGTATTTT. Amino acid sequence: CSVEAVEGADTQYF.

Comment on this clonotype: An end of the junction does not agree with germline; a read error may underlie this. The V gene is TRBV6-5, the J gene TRBJ2-1; possible D gene TRBD1, 6 bases. From germline, CDR1 is MNHEY and CDR2 SVGAGI. The CDR3 is 13 amino acids. CDR3 nucleotide sequence: TGTACCAGCAGTCCAACAGGGAACAATGAGCAGTTATTC. Protein sequence: CTSSPTGNNEQLF.

Comments on this clonotype: The junction shows a germline mismatch at one end, possibly a read error. The chain combines TRBV5-4 with TRBJ2-2; possibly TRBD2 for D (6 bases). The CDR3 contains 15 residues. Germline V gives CDR1 SGHNT, CDR2 YYREEE (reference sequence). CDR3 loop: CASSPFSGGIGELSF. CDR3 sequence (DNA): TGTGCCAGCAGCCCTTTTAGCGGAGGCATCGGGGAGCTGTCTTTT.

This clonotype came up many times. The V and J genes are TRBV6-1 and TRBJ1-1; no clear D gene. V lost 4 bases and J 0 bases, leaving 6 bases between the germline ends. This CDR3 is 13 amino acids long. Germline V gives CDR1 MNHNS, CDR2 SASEGT. This chain's CDR3 is CASSVRLNTEAFF. The CDR3 DNA sequence: TGTGCCAGCAGTGTCCGACTGAACACTGAAGCTTTCTTT.

This clonotype was counted between two and nine times. A much larger clone differs by one base, so this may be a read error. J is TRBJ2-7 and V is TRBV6-1; 7 bases are shared with TRBD1. Germline assignment: CDR1 MNHNS and CDR2 SASEGT. CDR3 length: 15 residues. The CDR3 region is CASGESGTASYEQYF. CDR3 nucleotide sequence: TGTGCCAGCGGTGAGTCCGGGACAGCGTCCTACGAGCAGTACTTC.

On this clonotype itself: It is likely a read error, because the conserved phenylalanine at the end of the CDR3 is missing. This chain connects TRBV6-6 to TRBJ2-7, with a possible D match to TRBD1 (5 bases). This CDR3 is built from 14 residues. Trimming pared 2 bases from V and 6 bases from J, leaving 14 bases between. CDR1 is MNHNY and CDR2 is SVGAGI in the germline V gene (reference sequence). As DNA, the CDR3 is TGTGCCAGCAGTTACGACGCAAGGGGTATCGAGCAGTACATC. Its protein product is CASSYDARGIEQYI.

Remarks on this clonotype: One end of the junction fails to match germline, which may point to a read error. This rearrangement joins TRBV6-5 to TRBJ2-5; 7 bases fit TRBD1. The V gene's germline CDR1 is MNHEY and CDR2 SVGAGI. The CDR3 is 14 amino acids. The chain's CDR3 is CASRSGTVQEAQYF. The CDR3 nucleotides read TGTGCCAGCAGATCTGGGACAGTACAAGAGGCCCAGTACTTC.

As to this clonotype: A read error may explain this, as a much larger clone is one base away. The V gene is TRBV7-8, the J gene TRBJ2-1; 9 bases match TRBD2. This CDR3 comprises 14 residues. The V gene end was trimmed by 5 bases and the J gene end by 6 bases; junction bases not matched to a gene: 5. Germline V lookup: CDR1 SGHVS, CDR2 FQNEAQ. CDR3 DNA sequence: TGTGCCAGCAGCACTCTAGCGGGAAGCAATGAGCAGTTCTTC. Amino acid sequence: CASSTLAGSNEQFF.

A word on this clonotype: Relative to the germline gene, one junction end is altered; a read error may explain this. The rearrangement uses TRBV11-1 and TRBJ1-2; possible D gene TRBD1, 5 bases. The CDR3 has 13 residues. Germline CDR1 reads SGHAT; CDR2 reads FQDESV (reference sequence). The CDR3 loop reads CVSSSGQYYGYTF. The CDR3, as DNA: TGTGTCAGCAGTTCGGGGCAGTATTATGGCTACACCTTC.

About this clonotype itself: A junction boundary mismatches the germline segment, possibly from a read error. This chain connects TRBV4-1 to TRBJ2-3, with D possibly matching TRBD2 (6 bases). The CDR3 runs 13 residues. Germline CDR1 and CDR2: MGHRA and YSYEKL. CDR3 bases: TGTGCCAGCAGCCCGCGGGGCACAGATACGCACTATTTT. Amino acids: CASSPRGTDTHYF.

This clonotype was found a few times. V and J are TRBV5-1 and TRBJ2-2, with 8 bases lining up with TRBD2. Germline values: CDR1 SGHRS, CDR2 YFSETQ. Trimming cost V 3 bases and J 4 bases; bases outside gene matches: 5. This CDR3 has 15 amino acids. CDR3 sequence reads: CASSSGAGVTGELFF. As DNA, the CDR3 is TGCGCCAGCAGCTCCGGAGCGGGAGTCACCGGGGAGCTGTTTTTT.

Concerning this clonotype: A read error may produce the germline difference seen at one junction end. The CDR3, as DNA: TGTACCAGCAGCCTGACAGGGCTTGGGGCCTACGTCCTGACTTTC. This encodes CTSSLTGLGAYVLTF. The V call is TRBV5-4, the J call TRBJ2-6, with 7 bases identical to TRBD1. The CDR3 length is 15 residues. CDR1 is SGHNT, CDR2 YYREEE, per germline (reference sequence).

Notes on this clonotype: The junction shows a germline mismatch at one end, possibly a read error. CDR3 bases: TGTGCCTGGAGTGACCCAAAGGGCGGGAGCCCGATTGGGTCCTACGATGAGCAGTTCTTC. Translated, it gives CAWSDPKGGSPIGSYDEQFF. The V gene is TRBV30, the J gene TRBJ2-1; 7 positions match TRBD2. This CDR3 is built from 20 residues. Germline CDR1 reads GTSNPN; CDR2 reads SVGIG (reference sequence).

A word on this clonotype: Just one base apart from a much larger clone, this may be a read error. The genes are TRBV28 and TRBJ2-3; D is uncertain. The CDR3 loop spans 12 amino acids. Deletions cut 7 bases from V and 4 bases from J, with 9 bases between. Per germline, CDR1 MDHEN and CDR2 SYDVKM. The CDR3 region has the DNA TGTGCCAGCACACGGGTATCAGATACGCAGTATTTT. Translated: CASTRVSDTQYF.

Worth noting for this clonotype: At one of its ends the junction is not consistent with the germline gene, which may arise from a read error. The J gene is TRBJ1-4, the V gene TRBV10-3, with 7 bases identical to TRBD1. The CDR3 sequence is 16 residues long. CDR1 ENHRY and CDR2 SYGVKD come from the germline V gene. The CDR3 loop is CGISGSPGQSNEKLFF. The CDR3 nucleotides are TGTGGCATCAGTGGCTCACCGGGACAGAGCAATGAAAAACTGTTTTTT.